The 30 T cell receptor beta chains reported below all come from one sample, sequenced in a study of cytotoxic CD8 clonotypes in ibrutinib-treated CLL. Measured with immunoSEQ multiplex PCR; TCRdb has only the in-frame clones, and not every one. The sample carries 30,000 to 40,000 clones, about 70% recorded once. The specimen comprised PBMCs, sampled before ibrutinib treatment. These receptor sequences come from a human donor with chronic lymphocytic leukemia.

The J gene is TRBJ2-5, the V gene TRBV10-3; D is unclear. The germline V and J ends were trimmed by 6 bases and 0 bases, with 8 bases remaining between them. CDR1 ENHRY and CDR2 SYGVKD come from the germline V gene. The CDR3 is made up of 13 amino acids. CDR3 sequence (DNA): TGTGCCATCAGACCAGAGTACCAAGAGACCCAGTACTTC. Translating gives CAIRPEYQETQYF.

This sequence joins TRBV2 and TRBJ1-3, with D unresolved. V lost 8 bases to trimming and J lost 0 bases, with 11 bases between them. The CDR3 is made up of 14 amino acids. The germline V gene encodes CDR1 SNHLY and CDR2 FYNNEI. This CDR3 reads CASHRTASGNTIYF. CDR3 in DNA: TGTGCCAGCCATCGGACCGCCTCTGGAAACACCATATATTTT.

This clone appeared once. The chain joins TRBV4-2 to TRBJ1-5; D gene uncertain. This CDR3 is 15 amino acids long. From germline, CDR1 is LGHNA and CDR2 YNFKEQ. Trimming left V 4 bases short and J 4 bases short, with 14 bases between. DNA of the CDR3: TGTGCCAGCAGCCCCGTTTCTGGGGAGAATCAGCCCCAGCATTTT. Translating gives CASSPVSGENQPQHF.

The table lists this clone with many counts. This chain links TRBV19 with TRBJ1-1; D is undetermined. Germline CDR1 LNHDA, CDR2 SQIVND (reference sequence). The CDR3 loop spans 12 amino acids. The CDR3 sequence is CAAGWMNTEAFF. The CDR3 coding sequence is TGTGCTGCAGGTTGGATGAACACTGAAGCTTTCTTT.

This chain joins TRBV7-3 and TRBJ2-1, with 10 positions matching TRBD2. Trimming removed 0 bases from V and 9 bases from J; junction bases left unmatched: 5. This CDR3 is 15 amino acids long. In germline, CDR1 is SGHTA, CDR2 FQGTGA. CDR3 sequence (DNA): TGTGCCAGCAGCTTAACGCCCAGCGGGAGGGGTGAGCAGTTCTTC. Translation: CASSLTPSGRGEQFF.

CDR3 sequence reads: CASSLFFETQYF. The CDR3 DNA reads as TGTGCCAGCAGCTTATTTTTCGAGACCCAGTACTTC. The J gene is TRBJ2-5, the V gene TRBV7-2; no clear D. The germline V gene encodes CDR1 SGHTA and CDR2 FQGNSA. The CDR3 length is 12 residues. V gave up 2 bases and J gave up 5 bases, with 6 bases separating them.

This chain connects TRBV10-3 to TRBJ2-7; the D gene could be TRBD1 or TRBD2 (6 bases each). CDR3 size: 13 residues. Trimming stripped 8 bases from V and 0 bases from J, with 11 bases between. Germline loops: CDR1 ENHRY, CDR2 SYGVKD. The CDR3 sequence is CAIGRTDSYEQYF. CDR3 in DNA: TGTGCCATCGGGAGGACAGACTCCTACGAGCAGTACTTC.

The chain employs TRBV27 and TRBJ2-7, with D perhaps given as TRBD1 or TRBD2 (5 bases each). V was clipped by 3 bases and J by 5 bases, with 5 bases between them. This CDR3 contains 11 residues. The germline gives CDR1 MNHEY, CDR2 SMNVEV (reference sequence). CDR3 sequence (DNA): TGTGCCAGCAGTTTGGGGGACGAGCAGTACTTC. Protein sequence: CASSLGDEQYF.

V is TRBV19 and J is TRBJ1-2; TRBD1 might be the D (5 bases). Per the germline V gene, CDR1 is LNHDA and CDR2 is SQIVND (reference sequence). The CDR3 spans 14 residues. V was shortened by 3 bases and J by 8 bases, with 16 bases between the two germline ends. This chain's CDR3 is CASSIGTGSAGYTF. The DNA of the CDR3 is TGTGCCAGTAGTATTGGCACAGGCTCTGCAGGCTACACCTTC.

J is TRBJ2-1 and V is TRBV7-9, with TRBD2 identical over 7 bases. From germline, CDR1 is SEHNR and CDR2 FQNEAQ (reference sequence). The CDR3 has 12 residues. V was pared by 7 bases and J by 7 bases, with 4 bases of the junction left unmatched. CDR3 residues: CASIREGNEQFF. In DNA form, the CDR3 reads TGTGCCAGCATCAGGGAGGGGAATGAGCAGTTCTTC.

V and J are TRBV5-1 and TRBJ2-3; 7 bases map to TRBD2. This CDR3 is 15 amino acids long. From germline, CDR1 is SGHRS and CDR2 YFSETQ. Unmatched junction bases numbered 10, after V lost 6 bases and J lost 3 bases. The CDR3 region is CASIPGEGRTDTQYF. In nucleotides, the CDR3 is TGCGCCAGCATCCCCGGGGAGGGAAGAACAGATACGCAGTATTTT. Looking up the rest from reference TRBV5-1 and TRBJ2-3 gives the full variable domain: KAGVTQTPRYLIKTRGQQVTLSCSPISGHRSVSWYQQTPGQGLQFLFEYFSETQRNKGNFPGRFSGRQFSNSRSEMNVSTLELGDSALYLCASIPGEGRTDTQYFGPGTRLTVL.

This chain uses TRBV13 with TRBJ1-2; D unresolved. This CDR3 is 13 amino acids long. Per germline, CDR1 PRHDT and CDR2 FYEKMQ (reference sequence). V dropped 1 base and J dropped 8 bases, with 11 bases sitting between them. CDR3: CASSLEERYGYTF. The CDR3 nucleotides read TGTGCCAGCAGCTTAGAAGAAAGGTACGGCTACACCTTC.

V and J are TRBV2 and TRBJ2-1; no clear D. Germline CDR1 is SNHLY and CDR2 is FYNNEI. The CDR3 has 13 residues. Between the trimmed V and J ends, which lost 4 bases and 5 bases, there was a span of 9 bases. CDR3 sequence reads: CASSVLEDNEQFF. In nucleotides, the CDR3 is TGTGCCAGCAGTGTCCTCGAGGACAATGAGCAGTTCTTC.

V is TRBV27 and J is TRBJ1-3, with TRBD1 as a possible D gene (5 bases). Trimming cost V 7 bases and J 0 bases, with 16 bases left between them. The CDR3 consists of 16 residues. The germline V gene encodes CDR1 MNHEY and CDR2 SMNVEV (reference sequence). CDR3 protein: CASNLRQKSSGNTIYF. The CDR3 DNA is TGTGCCAGCAACTTACGACAGAAAAGCTCTGGAAACACCATATATTTT.

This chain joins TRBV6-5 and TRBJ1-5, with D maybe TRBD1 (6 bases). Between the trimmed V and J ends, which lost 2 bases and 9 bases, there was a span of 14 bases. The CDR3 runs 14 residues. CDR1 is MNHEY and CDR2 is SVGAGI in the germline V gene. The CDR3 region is CASSYLRGSWPQHF. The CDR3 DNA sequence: TGTGCCAGCAGTTACCTTAGGGGGTCCTGGCCCCAGCATTTT.

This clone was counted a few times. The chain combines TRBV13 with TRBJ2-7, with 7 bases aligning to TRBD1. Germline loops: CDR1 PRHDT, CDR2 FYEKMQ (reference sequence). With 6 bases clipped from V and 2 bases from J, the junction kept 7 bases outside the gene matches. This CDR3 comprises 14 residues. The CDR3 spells CASRRQGSTYEQYF. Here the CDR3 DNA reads TGTGCCAGCAGGCGACAGGGCTCGACCTACGAGCAGTACTTC.

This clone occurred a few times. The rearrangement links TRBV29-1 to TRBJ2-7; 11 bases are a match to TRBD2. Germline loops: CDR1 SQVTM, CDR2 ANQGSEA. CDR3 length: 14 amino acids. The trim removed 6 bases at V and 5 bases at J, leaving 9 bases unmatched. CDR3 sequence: CSVGHSGREHEQYF. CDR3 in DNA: TGCAGCGTGGGCCATAGCGGGAGGGAACACGAGCAGTACTTC.

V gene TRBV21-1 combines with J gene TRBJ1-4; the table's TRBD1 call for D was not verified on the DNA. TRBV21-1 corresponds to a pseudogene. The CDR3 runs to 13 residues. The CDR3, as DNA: TGTGCCAGCAGCAGAAAAGGGGATGAAAAACTGTTTTTT. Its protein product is CASSRKGDEKLFF.

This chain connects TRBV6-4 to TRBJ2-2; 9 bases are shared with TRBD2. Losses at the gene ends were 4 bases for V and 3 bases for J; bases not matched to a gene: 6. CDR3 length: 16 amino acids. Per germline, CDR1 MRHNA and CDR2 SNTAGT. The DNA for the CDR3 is TGTGCCAGCAGTGCCCGACTAGCGGACCACACCGGGGAGCTGTTTTTT. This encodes CASSARLADHTGELFF.

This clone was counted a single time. CDR3 sequence reads: CASSPQGVAYNSPLHF. DNA for the CDR3: TGTGCCAGCAGCCCCCAGGGGGTTGCGTATAATTCACCCCTCCACTTT. The chain is built from TRBV9 and TRBJ1-6; 7 bases map to TRBD1. V lost 4 bases and J lost 4; bases outside the gene matches: 8. CDR3 length equals 16 residues. Germline CDR1 SGDLS, CDR2 YYNGEE.

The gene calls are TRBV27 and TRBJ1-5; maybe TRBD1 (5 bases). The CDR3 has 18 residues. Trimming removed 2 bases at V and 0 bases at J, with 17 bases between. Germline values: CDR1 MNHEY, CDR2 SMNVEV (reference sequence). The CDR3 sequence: CASSLRQGGLYSNQPQHF. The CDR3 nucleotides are TGTGCCAGCAGTTTACGGCAGGGTGGGCTTTATAGCAATCAGCCCCAGCATTTT.

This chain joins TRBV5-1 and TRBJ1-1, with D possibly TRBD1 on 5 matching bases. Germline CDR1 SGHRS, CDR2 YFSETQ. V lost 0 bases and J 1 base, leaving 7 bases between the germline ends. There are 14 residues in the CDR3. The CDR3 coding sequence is TGCGCCAGCAGCTTGGTTGGACAGAACACTGAAGCTTTCTTT. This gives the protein CASSLVGQNTEAFF.

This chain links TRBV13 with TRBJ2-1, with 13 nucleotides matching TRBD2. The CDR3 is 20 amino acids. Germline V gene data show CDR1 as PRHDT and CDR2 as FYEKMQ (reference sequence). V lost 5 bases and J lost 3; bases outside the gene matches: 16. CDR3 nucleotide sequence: TGTGCCAGCAGCGCCTCCCCCGGACTAGCGGGAGTGAAGATCTACAATGAGCAGTTCTTC. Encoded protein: CASSASPGLAGVKIYNEQFF.

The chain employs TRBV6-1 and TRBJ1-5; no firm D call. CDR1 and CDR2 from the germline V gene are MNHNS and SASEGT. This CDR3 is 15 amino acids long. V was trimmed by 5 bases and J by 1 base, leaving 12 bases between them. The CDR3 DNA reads TGTGCCAGCAGTTCCCCCGGTGGAAGCAATCAGCCCCAGCATTTT. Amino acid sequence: CASSSPGGSNQPQHF.

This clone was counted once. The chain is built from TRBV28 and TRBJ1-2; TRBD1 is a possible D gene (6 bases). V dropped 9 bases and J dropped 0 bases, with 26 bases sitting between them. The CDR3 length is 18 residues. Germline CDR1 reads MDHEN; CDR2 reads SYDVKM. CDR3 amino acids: CASRVTYQGQIANYGYTF. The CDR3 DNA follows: TGTGCCAGTAGGGTGACATATCAGGGGCAGATAGCTAACTATGGCTACACCTTC.

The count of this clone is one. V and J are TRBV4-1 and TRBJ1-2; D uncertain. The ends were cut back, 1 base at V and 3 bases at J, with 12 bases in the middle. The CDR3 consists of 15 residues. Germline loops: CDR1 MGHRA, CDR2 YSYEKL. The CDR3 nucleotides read TGCGCCAGCAGCCAAGCTGAGGTATTCGACTATGGCTACACCTTC. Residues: CASSQAEVFDYGYTF.

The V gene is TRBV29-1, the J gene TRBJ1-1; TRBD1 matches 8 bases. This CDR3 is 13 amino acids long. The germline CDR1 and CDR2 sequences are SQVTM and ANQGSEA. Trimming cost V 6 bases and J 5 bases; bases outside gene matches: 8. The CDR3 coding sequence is TGCAGCGTCCAGACAGGGGTTGGTACTGAAGCTTTCTTT. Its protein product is CSVQTGVGTEAFF. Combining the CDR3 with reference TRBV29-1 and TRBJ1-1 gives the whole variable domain SAVISQKPSRDICQRGTSLTIQCQVDSQVTMMFWYRQQPGQSLTLIATANQGSEATYESGFVIDKFPISRPNLTFSTLTVSNMSPEDSSIYLCSVQTGVGTEAFFGQGTRLTVV.

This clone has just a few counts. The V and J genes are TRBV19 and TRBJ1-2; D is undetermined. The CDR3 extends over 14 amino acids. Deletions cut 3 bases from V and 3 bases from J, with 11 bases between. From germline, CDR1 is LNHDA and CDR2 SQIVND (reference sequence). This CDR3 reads CASSIRRTDYGYTF. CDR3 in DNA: TGTGCCAGTAGTATTCGGCGCACAGACTATGGCTACACCTTC.

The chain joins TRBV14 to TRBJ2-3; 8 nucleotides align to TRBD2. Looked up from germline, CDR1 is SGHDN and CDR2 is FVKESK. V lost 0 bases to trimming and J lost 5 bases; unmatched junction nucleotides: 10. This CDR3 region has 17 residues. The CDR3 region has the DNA TGTGCCAGCAGCCAAGATTTAATCGGGAGGGCAATAGATACGCAGTATTTT. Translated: CASSQDLIGRAIDTQYF.

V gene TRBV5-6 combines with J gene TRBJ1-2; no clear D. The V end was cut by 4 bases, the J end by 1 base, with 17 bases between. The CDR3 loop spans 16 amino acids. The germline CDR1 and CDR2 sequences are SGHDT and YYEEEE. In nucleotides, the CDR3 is TGTGCCAGCAGCCCGGGCCTTCTAAGATTTAACTATGGCTACACCTTC. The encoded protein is CASSPGLLRFNYGYTF.